One sample yielded the 18 T cell receptor beta chains listed below, sequenced in a study of blood T cell repertoires in COVID-19. Assay: immunoSEQ multiplex PCR; the TCRdb copy retains only in-frame clones and omits some. This table has about 94,000 clones, roughly 91% appearing once. The material sequenced was peripheral blood. The receptors originated from an elderly woman with acute or convalescent COVID-19.

This clone was observed a single time. The DNA of the CDR3 is TGTGCCACCAGCAGAGAACAGTTACGTGAGCAGTTCTTC. Encoded protein: CATSREQLREQFF. This chain uses TRBV15 with TRBJ2-1; no clear D. The V end was cut by 0 bases, the J end by 9 bases, with 9 bases between. Per the germline V gene, CDR1 is LNHNV and CDR2 is YYDKDF (reference sequence). The CDR3 is 13 residues long.

The genes are TRBV7-2 and TRBJ2-5, with 7 bases lining up with TRBD2. This CDR3 spans 15 amino acids. From germline, CDR1 is SGHTA and CDR2 FQGNSA. Unmatched junction bases numbered 4, after V lost 2 bases and J lost 1 base. CDR3 sequence reads: CASSLWASGQETQYF. In DNA form, the CDR3 reads TGTGCCAGCAGCTTATGGGCTAGCGGCCAAGAGACCCAGTACTTC.

The J gene is TRBJ1-2, the V gene TRBV29-1; 9 bases fit TRBD1. Germline lookup yields CDR1 SQVTM and CDR2 ANQGSEA. V shed 6 bases and J 0 bases; nucleotides not matched to a gene: 5. The CDR3 has 14 amino acids. The CDR3 DNA sequence: TGCAGCGTCGGACAGGGGATACCTAACTATGGCTACACCTTC. Translated: CSVGQGIPNYGYTF.

V usage is TRBV6-2 or TRBV6-3 and J usage is TRBJ1-1; maybe TRBD1 (6 bases). Looked up from germline, CDR1 is MNHEY and CDR2 is SVGEGT. This CDR3 spans 16 amino acids. Trimming stripped 6 bases from V and 0 bases from J, with 17 bases between. CDR3: CASSRRRGAMNTEAFF. The CDR3 bases are TGTGCCAGCAGCCGGAGGCGGGGGGCGATGAACACTGAAGCTTTCTTT.

The chain uses TRBV28 and TRBJ1-2; 10 bases align to TRBD1. Losses at the gene ends were 3 bases for V and 5 bases for J; bases not matched to a gene: 12. Germline V CDR1 and CDR2: MDHEN, SYDVKM. The CDR3 covers 17 residues. The CDR3 coding sequence is TGTGCCAGCAGTTTGGGGGTCGCGACAGGGGGCGGGTATGGCTACACCTTC. Translated: CASSLGVATGGGYGYTF.

The V gene is TRBV7-3, the J gene TRBJ2-3, with D perhaps TRBD1 (7 bases). V was clipped by 3 bases and J by 0 bases, with 10 bases between them. The CDR3 extends over 15 amino acids. Germline assignment: CDR1 SGHTA and CDR2 FQGTGA. CDR3 in amino acids: CASSFRGTSTDTQYF. The CDR3 region has the DNA TGTGCCAGCAGCTTCAGGGGGACTAGCACAGATACGCAGTATTTT.

The chain's CDR3 is CAISPREMNTEAFF. The CDR3 DNA reads TGTGCCATCAGCCCCAGGGAAATGAACACTGAAGCTTTCTTT. The chain employs TRBV10-3 and TRBJ1-1; tentatively, D is TRBD1 (5 bases). Germline CDR1 and CDR2: ENHRY and SYGVKD. The length of the CDR3 is 14 residues. With 6 bases removed from V and 0 bases from J, the gap between germline ends came to 11 bases.

This sequence joins TRBV18 and TRBJ2-7; TRBD2 might be the D (5 bases). This CDR3 has 14 amino acids. The germline CDR1 and CDR2 sequences are KGHSH and LQKENI. Trimming left V 4 bases short and J 7 bases short, with 17 bases between. The CDR3 here is CASSLTGFAWEQYF. The CDR3 DNA sequence: TGTGCCAGCTCACTCACGGGGTTCGCGTGGGAGCAGTACTTC.

The chain has TRBV2 and TRBJ2-1; 9 positions agree with TRBD2. Germline V lookup: CDR1 SNHLY, CDR2 FYNNEI. The CDR3 has 16 residues. The J segment lost 4 bases and the V segment lost 1 base, leaving 5 bases of the junction unmatched. CDR3: CASSEVASGMYNEQFF. The CDR3 DNA reads TGTGCCAGCAGTGAAGTAGCTAGCGGGATGTACAATGAGCAGTTCTTC.

This clone was seen a single time. This rearrangement joins TRBV7-3 to TRBJ1-2, with a possible D match to TRBD1 (6 bases). CDR1 is SGHTA and CDR2 is FQGTGA in the germline V gene. Trimming removed 5 bases from V and 6 bases from J, with 19 bases in between. This CDR3 region has 15 residues. The CDR3 is CASSRSLGAPDGYTF. CDR3 bases: TGTGCCAGCAGCCGGTCGTTGGGGGCCCCAGATGGCTACACCTTC.

V is TRBV4-2 and J is TRBJ1-4; D remains ambiguous. This CDR3 region has 14 residues. Germline lookup yields CDR1 LGHNA and CDR2 YNFKEQ. V lost 1 base and J 8 bases, leaving 11 bases between the germline ends. CDR3 loop: CASSQGGWEEKLFF. The CDR3 DNA is TGTGCCAGCAGCCAAGGAGGGTGGGAAGAAAAACTGTTTTTT.

This clone was detected only a few times. This chain connects TRBV30 to TRBJ1-6; TRBD1 matches at 7 bases. Germline CDR1 reads GTSNPN; CDR2 reads SVGIG (reference sequence). V lost 3 bases and J lost 11; bases outside the gene matches: 13. The CDR3 totals 15 residues. The CDR3 DNA sequence: TGTGCCTGGAGACCCCTCGGGACAGCGGCCCCACCCCTCCACTTT. Protein sequence: CAWRPLGTAAPPLHF.

The chain is built from TRBV6-4 and TRBJ2-1; 14 nucleotides align to TRBD2. After removal of 3 bases from V and 6 bases from J, the junction contained 10 bases not matched to a gene. Germline loops: CDR1 MRHNA, CDR2 SNTAGT. This CDR3 spans 18 amino acids. The CDR3 DNA sequence: TGTGCCAGCAGTGAACCAGGACTAGCGGGAGGCTCCGTCAATGAGCAGTTCTTC. As protein: CASSEPGLAGGSVNEQFF.

J is TRBJ1-4 and V is TRBV6-6; weak D call: TRBD1 (5 bases). V was trimmed by 5 bases and J by 6 bases, leaving 19 bases between them. Germline assignment: CDR1 MNHNY and CDR2 SVGAGI (reference sequence). The CDR3 length is 16 residues. The CDR3 loop reads CASSTRGQPKDEKLFF. CDR3 coding DNA: TGTGCCAGCAGTACCCGTGGACAACCGAAGGATGAAAAACTGTTTTTT.

This chain joins TRBV30 and TRBJ1-5, with 8 bases matching TRBD1. CDR1 and CDR2 (germline): GTSNPN, SVGIG (reference sequence). The CDR3 covers 13 residues. V gave up 6 bases and J gave up 6 bases; unmatched junction bases: 7. The CDR3 coding sequence is TGTGCCTGTACGCAGGGGGCTTTTCAGCCCCAGCATTTT. Amino acids: CACTQGAFQPQHF.

The chain employs TRBV6-6 and TRBJ2-6, with a weak D call TRBD2 (7 bases). Per the germline V gene, CDR1 is MNHNY and CDR2 is SVGAGI (reference sequence). The CDR3 totals 16 residues. The V end lost 8 bases, the J end lost 2 bases, and 16 bases lay between the germline ends. This CDR3 reads CASGQGRGAGANVLTF. The CDR3, as DNA: TGTGCCAGCGGTCAAGGGAGGGGGGCTGGGGCCAACGTCCTGACTTTC.

DNA for the CDR3: TGTGCCAGCAGCCATGGCGGGACTAGCGGGAGAACCGGGGAGCTGTTTTTT. Protein product: CASSHGGTSGRTGELFF. The chain carries TRBV7-3 and TRBJ2-2; 14 positions agree with TRBD2. Germline trimming cut 5 bases from V and 5 bases from J; bases unmatched to any gene: 7. The CDR3 contains 17 residues. From germline, CDR1 is SGHTA and CDR2 FQGTGA.

The chain carries TRBV30 and TRBJ1-1; D may be TRBD1 (5 bases). This CDR3 is 12 amino acids long. The germline gives CDR1 GTSNPN, CDR2 SVGIG (reference sequence). The ends were cut back, 8 bases at V and 4 bases at J, with 14 bases in the middle. The CDR3 DNA reads as TGTGCCATCCGGCCAGGGCTCACTGAAGCTTTCTTT. Amino acid sequence: CAIRPGLTEAFF. Using reference TRBV30 and TRBJ1-1 for the parts outside the CDR3, the full variable domain is SQTIHQWPATLVQPVGSPLSLECTVEGTSNPNLYWYRQAAGRGLQLLFYSVGIGQISSEVPQNLSASRPQDRQFILSSKKLLLSDSGFYLCAIRPGLTEAFFGQGTRLTVV.